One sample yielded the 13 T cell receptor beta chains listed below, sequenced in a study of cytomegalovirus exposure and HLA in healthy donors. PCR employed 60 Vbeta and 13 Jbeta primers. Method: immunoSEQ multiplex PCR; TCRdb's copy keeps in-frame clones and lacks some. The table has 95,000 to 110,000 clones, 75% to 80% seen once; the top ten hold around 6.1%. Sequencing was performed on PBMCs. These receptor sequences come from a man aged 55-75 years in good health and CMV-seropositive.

The CDR3 spells CASSLGQTNEKLFF. CDR3 in DNA: TGTGCCAGCAGCCTAGGACAGACGAATGAAAAACTGTTTTTT. The V gene is TRBV11-2, the J gene TRBJ1-4; perhaps TRBD1 as D (6 bases). Germline CDR1 reads SGHAT; CDR2 reads FQNNGV. V lost 5 bases to trimming and J lost 5 bases, with 12 bases between them. The CDR3 runs 14 residues.

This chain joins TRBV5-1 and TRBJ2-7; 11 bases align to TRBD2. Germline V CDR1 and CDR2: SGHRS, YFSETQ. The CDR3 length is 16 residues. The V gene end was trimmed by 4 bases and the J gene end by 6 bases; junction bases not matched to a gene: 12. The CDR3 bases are TGCGCCAGCAGCAACTTAGCGGGGGGGCGAGCTGGCGAGCAGTACTTC. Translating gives CASSNLAGGRAGEQYF.

CDR3 region: CAISGIQGDEQFF. As DNA, the CDR3 is TGTGCCATCAGTGGGATACAGGGGGATGAGCAGTTCTTC. The rearrangement uses TRBV10-3 and TRBJ2-1, with 8 bases identical to TRBD1. CDR3 length: 13 residues. V was clipped by 4 bases and J by 8 bases; unmatched bases: 4. CDR1 and CDR2 (germline): ENHRY, SYGVKD.

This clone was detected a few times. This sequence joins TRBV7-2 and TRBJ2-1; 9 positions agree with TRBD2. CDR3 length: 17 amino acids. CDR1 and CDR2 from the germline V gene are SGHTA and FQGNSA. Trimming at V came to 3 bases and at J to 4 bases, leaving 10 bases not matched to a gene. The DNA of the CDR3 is TGTGCCAGCAGCTTCGATGTTAGCGGGGGTTCTTACAATGAGCAGTTCTTC. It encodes CASSFDVSGGSYNEQFF.

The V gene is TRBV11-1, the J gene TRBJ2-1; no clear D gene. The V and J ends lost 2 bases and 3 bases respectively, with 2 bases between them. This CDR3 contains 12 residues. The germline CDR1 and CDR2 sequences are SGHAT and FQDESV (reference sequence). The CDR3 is CASSLYYNEQFF. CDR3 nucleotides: TGTGCCAGCAGCTTATACTACAATGAGCAGTTCTTC.

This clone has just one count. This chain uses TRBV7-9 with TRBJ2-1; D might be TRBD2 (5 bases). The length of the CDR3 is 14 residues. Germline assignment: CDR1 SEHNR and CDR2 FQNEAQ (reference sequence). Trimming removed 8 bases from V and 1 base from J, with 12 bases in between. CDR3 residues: CASLVEGSYNEQFF. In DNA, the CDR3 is TGTGCCAGCCTGGTAGAGGGTTCCTACAATGAGCAGTTCTTC.

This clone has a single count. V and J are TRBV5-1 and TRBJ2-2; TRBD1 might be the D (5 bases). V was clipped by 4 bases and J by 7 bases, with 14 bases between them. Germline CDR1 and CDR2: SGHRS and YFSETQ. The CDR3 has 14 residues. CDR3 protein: CASSILQGSGELFF. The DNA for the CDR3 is TGCGCCAGCAGCATTCTTCAGGGAAGCGGGGAGCTGTTTTTT.

This CDR3 reads CASGAGQLWEKLFF. The CDR3 nucleotides read TGTGCCAGCGGAGCGGGCCAACTATGGGAAAAACTGTTTTTT. The V call is TRBV6-1, the J call TRBJ1-4; the D is unclear. The CDR3 runs 14 residues. Trimming took off 8 bases at V and 8 bases at J, with 18 bases between the two ends. Germline lookup yields CDR1 MNHNS and CDR2 SASEGT.

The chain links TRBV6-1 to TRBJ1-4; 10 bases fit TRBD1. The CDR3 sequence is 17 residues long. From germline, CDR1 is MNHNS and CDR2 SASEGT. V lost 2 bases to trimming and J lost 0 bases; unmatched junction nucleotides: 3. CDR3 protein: CASSETGTGATNEKLFF. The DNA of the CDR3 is TGTGCCAGCAGTGAAACCGGGACAGGGGCAACTAATGAAAAACTGTTTTTT.

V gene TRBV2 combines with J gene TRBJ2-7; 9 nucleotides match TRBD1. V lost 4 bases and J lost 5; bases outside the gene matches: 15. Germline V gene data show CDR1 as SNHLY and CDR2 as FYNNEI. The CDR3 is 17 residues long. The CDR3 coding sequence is TGTGCCAGCAGTGCCGGTGGGTGGACAGGGGTGATGGACGAGCAGTACTTC. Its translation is CASSAGGWTGVMDEQYF.

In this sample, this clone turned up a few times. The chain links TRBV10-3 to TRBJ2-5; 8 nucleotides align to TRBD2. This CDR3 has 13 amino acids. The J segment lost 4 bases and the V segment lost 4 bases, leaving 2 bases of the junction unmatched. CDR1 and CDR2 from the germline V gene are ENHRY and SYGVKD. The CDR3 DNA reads TGTGCCATCAGTGGGGCGGGGGGAGAGACCCAGTACTTC. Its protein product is CAISGAGGETQYF.

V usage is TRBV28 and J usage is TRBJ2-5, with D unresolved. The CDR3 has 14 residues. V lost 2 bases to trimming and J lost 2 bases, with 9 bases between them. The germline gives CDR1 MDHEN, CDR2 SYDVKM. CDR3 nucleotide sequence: TGTGCCAGCAGTTTAGGTGGCAGACAAGAGACCCAGTACTTC. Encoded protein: CASSLGGRQETQYF.

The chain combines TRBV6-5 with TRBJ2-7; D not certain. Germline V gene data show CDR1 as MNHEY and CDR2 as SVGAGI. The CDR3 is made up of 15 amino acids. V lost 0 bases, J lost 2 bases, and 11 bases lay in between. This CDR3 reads CASSYSPHQAYEQYF. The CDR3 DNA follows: TGTGCCAGCAGTTACTCTCCACACCAAGCCTACGAGCAGTACTTC.